This T cell receptor beta chain was obtained from a study of human T cells and chemical hapten exposure. Overall study: All through the approximately 22-week study, the scalp of each patient received diphenylcyclopropenone doses weekly.

V was clipped by 5 bases and J by 6 bases, with 13 bases between them. This CDR3 has 12 amino acids. Germline-derived CDR1 and CDR2 are SQVTM and ANQGSEA. TCRdb recomputed calls from the RACE reads with MiXCR, one row per CDR3 protein. The table includes some 52,000 distinct CDR3 sequences, 9.5% to 12% detected once. Indicated time point: patch test 1, 2 weeks after DPC sensitization. The treatment here: therapeutic diphenylcyclopropenone sensitization with weekly scalp DPC. Blood, whole and unfractionated, served as the source for total RNA extraction. The starting material was whole blood, obtained in connection with sensitization to the hapten diphenylcyclopropenone (DPC). The chain has TRBV29-1 and TRBJ2-5; D is possibly TRBD1 or TRBD2 (5 bases each). The clonotype comes from a woman aged 40 to 50 with alopecia areata. Some clones in this sample may be carry-over from other donors' samples. The CDR3 DNA follows: TGCAGCGTTAAGGGGAGCTTCCAGACCCAGTACTTC. Protein: CSVKGSFQTQYF.